This T cell receptor (beta chain) comes out of a study of Tregs in tolerant kidney transplant recipients. At the level of the study: Related graft donors supplied nonmyeloablative bone marrow transplants, and mixed chimerism was transient.

The V end was cut by 3 bases, the J end by 9 bases, with 9 bases between. There are 12 residues in the CDR3. From germline, CDR1 is ENHRY and CDR2 SYGVKD. TCRdb's copy holds only in-frame clones and misses some; the assay was immunoSEQ multiplex PCR. The table includes around 98,000 clones, 93% detected once. Of note for this clone: Its antigen is still unknown.

The study, taken as a whole, reports: Validation in larger populations is needed because few patients were studied.

Material: CD4+ T cells from blood, obtained before the transplant. This chain links TRBV10-3 with TRBJ2-1; D remains unclear. The TCR comes from a human donor who received a combined kidney and bone marrow transplant. The CDR3 loop reads CAISDESSEQFF. In DNA form, the CDR3 reads TGTGCCATCAGTGACGAATCTAGTGAGCAGTTCTTC.